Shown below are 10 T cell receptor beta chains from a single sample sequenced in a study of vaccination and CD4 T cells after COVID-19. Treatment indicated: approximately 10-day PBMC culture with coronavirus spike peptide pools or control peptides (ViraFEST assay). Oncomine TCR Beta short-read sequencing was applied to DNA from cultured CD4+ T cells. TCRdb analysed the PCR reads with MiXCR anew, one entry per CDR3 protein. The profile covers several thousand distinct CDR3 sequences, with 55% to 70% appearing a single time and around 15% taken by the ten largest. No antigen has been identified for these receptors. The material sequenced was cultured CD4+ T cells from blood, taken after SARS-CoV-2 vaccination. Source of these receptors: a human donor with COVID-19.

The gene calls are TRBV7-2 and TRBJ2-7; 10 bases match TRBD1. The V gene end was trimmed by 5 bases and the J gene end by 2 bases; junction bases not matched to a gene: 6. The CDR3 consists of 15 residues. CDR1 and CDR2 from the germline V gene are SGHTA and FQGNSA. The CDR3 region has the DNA TGTGCCAGCAGCCCGGGACAGGGGAACACCTACGAGCAGTACTTC. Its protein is CASSPGQGNTYEQYF.

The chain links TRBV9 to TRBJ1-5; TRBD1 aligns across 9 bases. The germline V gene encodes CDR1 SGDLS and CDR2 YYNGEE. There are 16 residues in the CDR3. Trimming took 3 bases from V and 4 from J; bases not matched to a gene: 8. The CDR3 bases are TGTGCCAGCAGCGCAGGGGGCGGACAGGGGAATCAGCCCCAGCATTTT. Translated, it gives CASSAGGGQGNQPQHF.

Written as DNA, the CDR3 is TGCAGTGCTATTCCGCGGCTGGAAGCTTTCTTT. This codes for CSAIPRLEAFF. The chain uses TRBV20-1 and TRBJ1-1; D remains unclear. The ends were cut back, 4 bases at V and 8 bases at J, with 11 bases in the middle. The CDR3 spans 11 residues. Per germline, CDR1 DFQATT and CDR2 SNEGSKA (reference sequence).

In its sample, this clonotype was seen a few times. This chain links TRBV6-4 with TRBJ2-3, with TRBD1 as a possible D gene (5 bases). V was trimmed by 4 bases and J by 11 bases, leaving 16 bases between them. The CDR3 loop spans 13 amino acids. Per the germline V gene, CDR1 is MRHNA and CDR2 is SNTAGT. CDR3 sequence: CASSAREGVGQYF. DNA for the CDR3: TGTGCCAGCAGTGCCAGGGAAGGGGTAGGGCAGTATTTT.

The CDR3 spells CASSSRTKRETQYF. The CDR3 DNA is TGTGCCAGCAGTTCCCGGACAAAGCGGGAGACCCAGTACTTC. The gene calls are TRBV28 and TRBJ2-5; the D gene could be TRBD1 or TRBD2 (5 bases each). The germline CDR1 and CDR2 sequences are MDHEN and SYDVKM. With 4 bases removed from V and 5 bases from J, the gap between germline ends came to 14 bases. The CDR3 covers 14 residues.

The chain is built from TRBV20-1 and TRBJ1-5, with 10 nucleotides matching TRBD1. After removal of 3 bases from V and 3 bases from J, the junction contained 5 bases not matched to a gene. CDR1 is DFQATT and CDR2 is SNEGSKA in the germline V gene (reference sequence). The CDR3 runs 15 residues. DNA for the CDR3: TGCAGTGCTAGGGTGACAGGGGGCAACAATCAGCCCCAGCATTTT. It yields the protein CSARVTGGNNQPQHF.

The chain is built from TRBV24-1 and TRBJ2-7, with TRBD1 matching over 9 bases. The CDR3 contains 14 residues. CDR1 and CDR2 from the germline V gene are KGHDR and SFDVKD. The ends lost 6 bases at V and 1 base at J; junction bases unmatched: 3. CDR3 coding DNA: TGTGCCACCAGTCCGGGACAGGGATCCTACGAGCAGTACTTC. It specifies CATSPGQGSYEQYF.

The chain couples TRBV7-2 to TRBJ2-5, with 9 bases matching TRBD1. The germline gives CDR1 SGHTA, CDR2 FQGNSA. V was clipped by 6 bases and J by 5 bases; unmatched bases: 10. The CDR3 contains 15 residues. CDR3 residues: CASRSGQGIFETQYF. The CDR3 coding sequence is TGTGCCAGCAGATCCGGACAGGGGATTTTTGAGACCCAGTACTTC.

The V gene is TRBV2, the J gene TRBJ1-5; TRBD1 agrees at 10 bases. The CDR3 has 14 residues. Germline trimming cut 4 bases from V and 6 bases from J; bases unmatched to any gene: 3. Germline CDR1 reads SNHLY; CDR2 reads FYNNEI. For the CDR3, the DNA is TGTGCCAGCAGTGGACAGGGGGCAAGTCAGCCCCAGCATTTT. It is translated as CASSGQGASQPQHF.

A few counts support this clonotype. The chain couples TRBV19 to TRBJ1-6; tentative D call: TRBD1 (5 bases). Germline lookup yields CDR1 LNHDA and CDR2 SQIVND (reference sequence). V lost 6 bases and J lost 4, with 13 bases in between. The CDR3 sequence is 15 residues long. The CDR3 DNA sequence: TGTGCCAGTAGCTCCACCCGGGGGTATAATTCACCCCTCCACTTT. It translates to CASSSTRGYNSPLHF.